The 26 T cell receptor beta chains below all came from one sample that was sequenced in a study of identical twins. TCRdb reprocessed the 5' RACE reads with MiXCR, giving one entry per CDR3 protein. This table has hundreds of thousands of distinct CDR3 sequences, 8% to 9% appearing once. Separately, the same data were catalogued under a study of yellow fever vaccine responses in identical twins.

The sample taken for sequencing was PBMCs. The receptors stem from a woman aged 18 to 35 in good health.

The V gene is TRBV4-2, the J gene TRBJ2-7; either TRBD1 or TRBD2 may supply D (6 bases each). CDR3 length equals 15 residues. From germline, CDR1 is LGHNA and CDR2 YNFKEQ. The V gene lost 0 bases and the J gene lost 5 bases, with 14 bases spanning the gap. CDR3: CASSQEGGKVDEQYF. As DNA, the CDR3 is TGTGCCAGCAGCCAAGAAGGGGGGAAGGTTGACGAGCAGTACTTC.

This chain joins TRBV6-1 and TRBJ2-2, with TRBD2 matching 15 bases. The CDR3 runs to 17 residues. Unmatched junction bases numbered 8, after V lost 5 bases and J lost 7 bases. The V gene's germline CDR1 is MNHNS and CDR2 SASEGT. The CDR3 loop is CASSLGLAGGLYGELFF. As DNA, the CDR3 is TGTGCCAGCAGTCTTGGACTAGCGGGAGGGCTTTACGGGGAGCTGTTTTTT.

In this sample, this clonotype turned up a few times. V and J are TRBV24-1 and TRBJ2-5; 15 bases are shared with TRBD2. Germline values: CDR1 KGHDR, CDR2 SFDVKD. The CDR3 spans 19 residues. The V gene end was trimmed by 4 bases and the J gene end by 1 base; junction bases not matched to a gene: 9. Written as DNA, the CDR3 is TGTGCCACCAGTGAATCCGGGACTAGCGGGGGGATGGCCCAAGAGACCCAGTACTTC. It encodes CATSESGTSGGMAQETQYF.

There are many counts of this clonotype. This chain joins TRBV5-1 and TRBJ2-3, with D tentatively TRBD2 (6 bases). The germline CDR1 and CDR2 sequences are SGHRS and YFSETQ. V dropped 2 bases and J dropped 0 bases, with 10 bases sitting between them. The CDR3 is made up of 15 amino acids. The CDR3 reads CASSLWLASTDTQYF. The CDR3 nucleotides are TGCGCCAGCAGCTTATGGCTAGCGAGCACAGATACGCAGTATTTT.

The table lists this clonotype with many counts. The CDR3 DNA sequence: TGCGCCAGCAGCTTGTTAGGGGCCAGCTACGAGCAGTACTTC. It is translated as CASSLLGASYEQYF. This sequence joins TRBV5-1 and TRBJ2-7; D is possibly TRBD1 (5 bases). Trimming left V 1 base short and J 3 bases short, with 11 bases between. This CDR3 has 14 residues. Germline CDR1 reads SGHRS; CDR2 reads YFSETQ.

There are a few counts of this clonotype. The V gene is TRBV29-1, the J gene TRBJ1-4; possible D gene TRBD1, 5 bases. Germline CDR1 SQVTM, CDR2 ANQGSEA. The CDR3 covers 15 residues. Deletions cut 0 bases from V and 7 bases from J, with 15 bases between. CDR3 region: CSVEDMKGTGEKLFF. Here the CDR3 DNA reads TGCAGCGTTGAAGATATGAAGGGGACGGGTGAAAAACTGTTTTTT. The full variable domain, in which reference TRBV29-1 and TRBJ1-4 provide the parts outside the CDR3, is SAVISQKPSRDICQRGTSLTIQCQVDSQVTMMFWYRQQPGQSLTLIATANQGSEATYESGFVIDKFPISRPNLTFSTLTVSNMSPEDSSIYLCSVEDMKGTGEKLFFGSGTQLSVL.

In its sample, this clonotype was seen a few times. The J gene is TRBJ2-1, the V gene TRBV9, with 7 bases aligning to TRBD1. Looked up from germline, CDR1 is SGDLS and CDR2 is YYNGEE. Trimming cost V 4 bases and J 4 bases; bases outside gene matches: 8. The CDR3 runs to 15 residues. CDR3 nucleotides: TGTGCCAGCAGCAGCTCGGACAGGAGGTACAATGAGCAGTTCTTC. This encodes CASSSSDRRYNEQFF.

The rearrangement uses TRBV3-1 and TRBJ1-4, with a possible D match to TRBD1 (6 bases). This CDR3 comprises 15 residues. V lost 0 bases and J 10 bases, leaving 15 bases between the germline ends. CDR1 is LGHDT and CDR2 is YNNKEL in the germline V gene (reference sequence). The CDR3 bases are TGTGCCAGCAGCCAAGATTCGGCAGGGGCAGGAAAACTGTTTTTT. It translates to CASSQDSAGAGKLFF.

The J gene is TRBJ2-2, the V gene TRBV21-1; the table's D call, TRBD2, was not checked against the DNA. TRBV21-1 is assigned pseudogene status. This CDR3 is 14 amino acids long. CDR3 bases: TGTGCCAGCAGCAACAGGCGGGACACCGGGGAGCTGTTTTTT. Amino acids: CASSNRRDTGELFF.

This clonotype has a count of ten or more. This chain joins TRBV7-2 and TRBJ2-7, with 9 bases lining up with TRBD2. Germline values: CDR1 SGHTA, CDR2 FQGNSA. V lost 5 bases and J lost 4; bases outside the gene matches: 12. This CDR3 is built from 16 residues. CDR3: CASSPRTGGRGYEQYF. CDR3 DNA: TGTGCCAGCAGCCCCCGGACTGGCGGGAGGGGGTACGAGCAGTACTTC. The complete variable domain, with remaining parts taken from reference TRBV7-2 and TRBJ2-7, reads GAGVSQSPSNKVTEKGKDVELRCDPISGHTALYWYRQSLGQGLEFLIYFQGNSAPDKSGLPSDRFSAERTGGSVSTLTIQRTQQEDSAVYLCASSPRTGGRGYEQYFGPGTRLTVT.

This clonotype was seen a handful of times. The chain has TRBV7-9 and TRBJ2-5; no clear D. The V gene's germline CDR1 is SEHNR and CDR2 FQNEAQ (reference sequence). V lost 5 bases to trimming and J lost 10 bases, with 11 bases between them. This CDR3 has 11 residues. CDR3 loop: CASSIMQDQYF. In DNA form, the CDR3 reads TGTGCCAGCAGCATCATGCAGGACCAGTACTTC.

The gene calls are TRBV7-6 and TRBJ2-4; 12 bases are a match to TRBD1. J lost 7 bases, V lost 5 bases, and 9 bases had no gene match. This CDR3 has 16 amino acids. CDR1 and CDR2 (germline): SGHVS, FNYEAQ. DNA for the CDR3: TGTGCCAGCAGCATGGCCGGGACAGGGGGCGGGAACATTCAGTACTTC. This codes for CASSMAGTGGGNIQYF. Combining the CDR3 with reference TRBV7-6 and TRBJ2-4 gives the whole variable domain GAGVSQSPRYKVTKRGQDVALRCDPISGHVSLYWYRQALGQGPEFLTYFNYEAQQDKSGLPNDRFSAERPEGSISTLTIQRTEQRDSAMYRCASSMAGTGGGNIQYFGAGTRLSVL.

This clonotype was counted ten times or more. This rearrangement joins TRBV4-3 to TRBJ2-2; TRBD2 matches 11 bases. V gave up 3 bases and J gave up 1 base; unmatched junction bases: 4. This CDR3 contains 17 residues. Germline lookup yields CDR1 LGHNA and CDR2 YSLEER. CDR3 in amino acids: CASSHAGTSGNTGELFF. The DNA of the CDR3 is TGCGCCAGCAGCCATGCCGGGACTAGCGGGAACACCGGGGAGCTGTTTTTT.

The chain recombines TRBV30 with TRBJ2-7, with D possibly TRBD1 on 7 matching bases. The V end was cut by 3 bases, the J end by 2 bases, with 17 bases between. CDR1 and CDR2 from the germline V gene are GTSNPN and SVGIG (reference sequence). The CDR3 has 15 amino acids. This CDR3 is CAWSPGDSQTYEQYF. CDR3 DNA: TGTGCCTGGAGCCCGGGGGACAGCCAAACCTACGAGCAGTACTTC.

The chain is built from TRBV6-2 or TRBV6-3 and TRBJ2-2, with 12 bases identical to TRBD2. This CDR3 has 18 residues. The trim removed 0 bases at V and 1 base at J, leaving 3 bases unmatched. CDR1 and CDR2 from the germline V gene are MNHEY and SVGEGT. CDR3 sequence (DNA): TGTGCCAGCAGTTACTCGACTAGCGGGAGCTGGAACACCGGGGAGCTGTTTTTT. This translates into CASSYSTSGSWNTGELFF.

J is TRBJ2-5 and V is TRBV28; 13 bases align to TRBD2. This CDR3 has 16 amino acids. V was pared by 3 bases and J by 4 bases, with 5 bases of the junction left unmatched. CDR1 and CDR2 (germline): MDHEN, SYDVKM. The CDR3 sequence is CASSFGLAGVRETQYF. The CDR3 DNA reads as TGTGCCAGCAGTTTCGGACTAGCGGGAGTGCGAGAGACCCAGTACTTC.

The genes are TRBV5-5 and TRBJ2-7; D may correspond to TRBD1 or TRBD2 (5 bases each). The CDR3 length is 13 residues. V gave up 2 bases and J gave up 2 bases, with 8 bases separating them. Per the germline V gene, CDR1 is SGHKS and CDR2 is YYEKEE (reference sequence). CDR3 bases: TGTGCCAGCAGCTTCAAGGGACCCTACGAGCAGTACTTC. Its protein is CASSFKGPYEQYF. The whole variable domain, filled in from reference TRBV5-5 and TRBJ2-7, reads DAGVTQSPTHLIKTRGQQVTLRCSPISGHKSVSWYQQVLGQGPQFIFQYYEKEERGRGNFPDRFSARQFPNYSSELNVNALLLGDSALYLCASSFKGPYEQYFGPGTRLTVT.

The rearrangement joins TRBV2 to TRBJ1-1; D unclear. V shed 4 bases and J shed 5 bases, with 11 bases lying between them. This CDR3 has 13 amino acids. The germline CDR1 and CDR2 sequences are SNHLY and FYNNEI. The CDR3 protein is CASSVSHGTEAFF. Written as DNA, the CDR3 is TGTGCCAGCAGTGTGAGTCACGGAACTGAAGCTTTCTTT.

The chain joins TRBV12-3 or TRBV12-4 to TRBJ1-6; 8 positions match TRBD1. V dropped 3 bases and J dropped 9; count of bases not matched to a gene: 4. The CDR3 consists of 14 residues. CDR3 DNA sequence: TGTGCCAGCAGTTTCGGACAGGGACCTTCACCCCTCCACTTT. Amino acids: CASSFGQGPSPLHF.

The V gene is TRBV5-1, the J gene TRBJ2-1; 12 bases line up with TRBD2. Germline values: CDR1 SGHRS, CDR2 YFSETQ. There are 16 residues in the CDR3. V gave up 3 bases and J gave up 6 bases; unmatched junction bases: 7. The CDR3 nucleotides are TGCGCCAGCAGCTCCAAACTAGCGGGGGGCGCCAATGAGCAGTTCTTC. This codes for CASSSKLAGGANEQFF.

This clonotype showed up just a few times. This chain connects TRBV7-3 to TRBJ2-3; the D is unclear. Trimming left V 4 bases short and J 2 bases short, with 19 bases between. The CDR3 spans 17 residues. Per the germline V gene, CDR1 is SGHTA and CDR2 is FQGTGA. CDR3 sequence: CASSYHLLTPITDTQYF. CDR3 in DNA: TGTGCCAGCAGCTACCACCTCCTGACACCCATCACAGATACGCAGTATTTT.

The rearrangement uses TRBV6-2 or TRBV6-3 and TRBJ1-5, with 11 bases aligning to TRBD1. Germline V gene data show CDR1 as MNHEY and CDR2 as SVGEGT. The CDR3 has 17 residues. J lost 2 bases, V lost 3 bases, and 6 bases had no gene match. CDR3 region: CASSYSLGQGGNQPQHF. In DNA, the CDR3 is TGTGCCAGCAGTTATAGTTTGGGACAGGGGGGCAATCAGCCCCAGCATTTT.

This clonotype was found many times. An end of the junction differs from the germline gene, which may be a read error. The DNA of the CDR3 is TGTGCTAGCAGCTTTAGTCAGGGCTACGAGCAGTACTTC. Translation gives CASSFSQGYEQYF. The chain combines TRBV7-7 with TRBJ2-7; D perhaps matches TRBD1 (5 bases). This CDR3 has 13 amino acids. CDR1 SSHAT and CDR2 FNYEAQ come from the germline V gene (reference sequence).

This chain joins TRBV19 and TRBJ2-2, with 7 bases that match TRBD1. Per the germline V gene, CDR1 is LNHDA and CDR2 is SQIVND (reference sequence). The ends lost 3 bases at V and 3 bases at J; junction bases unmatched: 4. The CDR3 totals 15 residues. Here the CDR3 DNA reads TGTGCCAGTAGTATGAGGGGGCGTTACACCGGGGAGCTGTTTTTT. This codes for CASSMRGRYTGELFF.

This clonotype has a handful of counts. The rearrangement joins TRBV6-1 to TRBJ2-2, with D unclear. The CDR3 totals 16 residues. Germline V gene data show CDR1 as MNHNS and CDR2 as SASEGT. Trimming took off 6 bases at V and 0 bases at J, with 14 bases between the two ends. The CDR3 bases are TGTGCCAGCAGCCCAAACCAAATCGCGAACACCGGGGAGCTGTTTTTT. Translating it yields CASSPNQIANTGELFF.

The chain is built from TRBV7-9 and TRBJ2-5; perhaps TRBD1 as D (6 bases). V lost 1 base, J lost 4 bases, and 13 bases lay in between. From germline, CDR1 is SEHNR and CDR2 FQNEAQ (reference sequence). The CDR3 spans 15 residues. The CDR3 reads CASSLGAGVVETQYF. DNA of the CDR3: TGTGCCAGCAGCTTAGGGGCAGGGGTGGTAGAGACCCAGTACTTC.